This TCR beta chain appears in the sequencing data of a study of cytomegalovirus exposure and HLA in healthy donors. As for this clone: What it binds is unknown.

Amplification used 60 Vbeta primers and 13 Jbeta primers. The data were produced by immunoSEQ multiplex PCR, yet TCRdb's version contains in-frame clones alone and is incomplete. This table holds 76,000 or so clones, around 70% found once. General study results and limits: V- and J-gene trimming of TCR beta was linked (in a later analysis) to a missense DCLRE1C variant. Solely CMV serostatus was available to characterize immune exposure.

CDR1 and CDR2 from the germline V gene are SGHTS and YDEGEE. Deletions cut 4 bases from V and 7 bases from J, with 14 bases between. CDR3 length: 13 residues. The origin of this receptor is a woman in her forties in good health and CMV-seropositive. The chain is built from TRBV5-8 and TRBJ1-1; possibly TRBD1 for D (5 bases). Sequenced input: PBMCs. This chain's CDR3 is CASSPSYDSEAFF. CDR3 DNA: TGTGCCAGCAGCCCATCGTACGACAGTGAAGCTTTCTTT. Together with reference TRBV5-8 and TRBJ1-1, the CDR3 gives the full variable domain: EAGVTQSPTHLIKTRGQQATLRCSPISGHTSVYWYQQALGLGLQFLLWYDEGEERNRGNFPPRFSGRQFPNYSSELNVNALELEDSALYLCASSPSYDSEAFFGQGTRLTVV.